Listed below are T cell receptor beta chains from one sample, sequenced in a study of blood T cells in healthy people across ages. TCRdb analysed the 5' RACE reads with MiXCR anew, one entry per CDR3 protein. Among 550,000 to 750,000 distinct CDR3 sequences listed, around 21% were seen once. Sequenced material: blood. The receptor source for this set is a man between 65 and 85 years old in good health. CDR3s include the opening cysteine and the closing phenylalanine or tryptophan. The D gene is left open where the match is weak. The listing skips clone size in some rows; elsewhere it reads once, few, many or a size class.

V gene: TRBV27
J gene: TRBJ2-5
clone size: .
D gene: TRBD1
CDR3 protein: CASRRTGGGETQYF
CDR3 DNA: TGTGCCAGCAGAAGAACAGGGGGCGGGGAGACCCAGTACTTC

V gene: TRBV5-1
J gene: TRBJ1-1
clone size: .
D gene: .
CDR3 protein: CASSLGVELNTEAFF
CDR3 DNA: TGCGCCAGCAGCTTGGGGGTAGAACTGAACACTGAAGCTTTCTTT

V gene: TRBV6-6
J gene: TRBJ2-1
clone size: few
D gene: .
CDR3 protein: CASQLYRVGNEQFF
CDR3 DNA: TGTGCCTCACAGCTTTACAGGGTGGGGAATGAGCAGTTCTTC

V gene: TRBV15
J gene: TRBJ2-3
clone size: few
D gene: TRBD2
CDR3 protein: CATSRPTSESTDTQYF
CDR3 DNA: TGTGCCACCAGCAGGCCGACTAGCGAGAGCACAGATACGCAGTATTTT

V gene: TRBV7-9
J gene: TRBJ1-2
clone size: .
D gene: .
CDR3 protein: CASSQEMGGYTF
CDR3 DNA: TGTGCCAGCAGCCAAGAGATGGGCGGCTACACCTTC

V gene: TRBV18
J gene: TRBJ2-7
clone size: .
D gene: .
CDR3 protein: CASSPPVVRGYEQYF
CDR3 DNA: TGTGCCAGCTCACCACCGGTTGTCAGGGGCTACGAGCAGTACTTC

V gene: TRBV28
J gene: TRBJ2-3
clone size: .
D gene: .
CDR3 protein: CASSSPQGPGPDTQYF
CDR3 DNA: TGTGCCAGCAGTAGTCCCCAGGGTCCCGGACCAGATACGCAGTATTTT

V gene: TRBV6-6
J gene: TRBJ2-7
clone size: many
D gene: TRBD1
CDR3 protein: CASSYLDRASEQYF
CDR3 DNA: TGTGCCAGCAGTTACCTGGACAGGGCTAGCGAGCAGTACTTC

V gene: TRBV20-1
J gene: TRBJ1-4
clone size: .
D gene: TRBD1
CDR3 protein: CSARRDRGYNEKLFF
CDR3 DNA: TGCAGTGCGCGCCGGGACAGGGGATATAATGAAAAACTGTTTTTT

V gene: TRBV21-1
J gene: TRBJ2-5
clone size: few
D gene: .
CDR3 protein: CASKSGKPYKQYF
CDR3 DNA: TGTGCCAGCAAAAGCGGGAAGCCCTACAAGCAGTACTTC